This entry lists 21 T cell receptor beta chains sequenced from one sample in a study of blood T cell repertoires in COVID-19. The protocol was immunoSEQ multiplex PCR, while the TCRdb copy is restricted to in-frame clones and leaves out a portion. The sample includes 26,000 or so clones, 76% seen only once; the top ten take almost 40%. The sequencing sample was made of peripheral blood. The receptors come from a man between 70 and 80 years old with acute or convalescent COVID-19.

The CDR3 spells CSVADRQYEQYF. The CDR3 region has the DNA TGCAGCGTTGCAGACAGACAGTACGAGCAGTACTTC. V gene TRBV29-1 combines with J gene TRBJ2-7; possible D gene TRBD1, 5 bases. CDR3 size: 12 residues. Germline-derived CDR1 and CDR2 are SQVTM and ANQGSEA. Trimming left V 4 bases short and J 4 bases short, with 11 bases between.

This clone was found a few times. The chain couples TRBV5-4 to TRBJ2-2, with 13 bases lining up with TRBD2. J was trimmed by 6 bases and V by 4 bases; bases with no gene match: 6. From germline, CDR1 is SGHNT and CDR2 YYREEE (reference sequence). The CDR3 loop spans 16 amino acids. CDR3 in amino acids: CASSPPGLAGAGELFF. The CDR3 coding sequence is TGTGCCAGCAGCCCGCCCGGACTAGCGGGGGCCGGGGAGCTGTTTTTT. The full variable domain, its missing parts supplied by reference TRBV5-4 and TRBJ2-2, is ETGVTQSPTHLIKTRGQQVTLRCSSQSGHNTVSWYQQALGQGPQFIFQYYREEENGRGNFPPRFSGLQFPNYSSELNVNALELDDSALYLCASSPPGLAGAGELFFGEGSRLTVL.

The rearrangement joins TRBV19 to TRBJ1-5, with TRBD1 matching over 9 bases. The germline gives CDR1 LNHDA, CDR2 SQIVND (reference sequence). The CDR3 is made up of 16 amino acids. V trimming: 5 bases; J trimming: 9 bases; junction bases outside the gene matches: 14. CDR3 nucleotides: TGTGCCAGTAGTCCAAAGACAGGGGGTCCTTGGGGGCCCCAGCATTTT. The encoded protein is CASSPKTGGPWGPQHF.

CDR3 in DNA: TGCGCCAGCAGCGGGAAGACAGGGGGAAATGGTTCACCCCTCCACTTT. This sequence encodes CASSGKTGGNGSPLHF. J is TRBJ1-6 and V is TRBV5-1; 9 nucleotides match TRBD1. Germline loops: CDR1 SGHRS, CDR2 YFSETQ. Trimming cost V 4 bases and J 9 bases; bases outside gene matches: 11. CDR3 length: 16 residues.

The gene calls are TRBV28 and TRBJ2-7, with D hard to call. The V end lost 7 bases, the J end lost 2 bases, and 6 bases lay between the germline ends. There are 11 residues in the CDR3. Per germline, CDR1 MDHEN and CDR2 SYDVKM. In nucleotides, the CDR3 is TGTGCCAGCACCTCGGCCTACGAGCAGTACTTC. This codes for CASTSAYEQYF. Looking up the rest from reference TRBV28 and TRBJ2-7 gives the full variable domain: DVKVTQSSRYLVKRTGEKVFLECVQDMDHENMFWYRQDPGLGLRLIYFSYDVKMKEKGDIPEGYSVSREKKERFSLILESASTNQTSMYLCASTSAYEQYFGPGTRLTVT.

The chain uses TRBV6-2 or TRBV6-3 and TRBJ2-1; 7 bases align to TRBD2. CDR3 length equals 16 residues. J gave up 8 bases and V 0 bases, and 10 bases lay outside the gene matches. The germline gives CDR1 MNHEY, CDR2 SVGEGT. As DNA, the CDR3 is TGTGCCAGCAGTTACTCGATGGGGGGGGGTATCGATGAGCAGTTCTTC. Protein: CASSYSMGGGIDEQFF.

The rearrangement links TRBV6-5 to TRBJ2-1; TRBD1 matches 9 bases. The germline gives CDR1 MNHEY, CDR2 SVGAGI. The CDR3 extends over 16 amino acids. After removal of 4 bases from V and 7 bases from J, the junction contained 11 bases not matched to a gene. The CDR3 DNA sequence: TGTGCCAGCAGTTCTTCCGGGACAGGGTTCCCTAATGAGCAGTTCTTC. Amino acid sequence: CASSSSGTGFPNEQFF.

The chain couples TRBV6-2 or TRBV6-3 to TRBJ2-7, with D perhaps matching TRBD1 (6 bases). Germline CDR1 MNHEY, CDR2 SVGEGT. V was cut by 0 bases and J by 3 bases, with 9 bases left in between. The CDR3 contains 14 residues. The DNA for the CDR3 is TGTGCCAGCAGTTACTCGCCAGGGGACTACGAGCAGTACTTC. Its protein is CASSYSPGDYEQYF.

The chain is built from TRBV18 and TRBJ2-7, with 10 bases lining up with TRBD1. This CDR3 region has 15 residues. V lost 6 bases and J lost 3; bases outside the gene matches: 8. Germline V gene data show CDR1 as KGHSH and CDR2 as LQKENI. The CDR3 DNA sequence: TGTGCCAGCTCGCGAGGACAGGGGGAAAACTACGAGCAGTACTTC. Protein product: CASSRGQGENYEQYF.

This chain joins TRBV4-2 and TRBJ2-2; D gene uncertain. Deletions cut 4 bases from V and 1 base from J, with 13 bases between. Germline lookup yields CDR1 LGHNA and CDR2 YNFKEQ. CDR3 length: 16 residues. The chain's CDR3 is CASSPQQIRNTGELFF. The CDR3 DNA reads TGTGCCAGCAGCCCACAACAGATTCGGAACACCGGGGAGCTGTTTTTT.

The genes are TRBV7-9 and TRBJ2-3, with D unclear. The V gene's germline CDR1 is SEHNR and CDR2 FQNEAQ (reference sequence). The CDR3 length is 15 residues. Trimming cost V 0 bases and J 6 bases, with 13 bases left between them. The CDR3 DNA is TGTGCCAGCAGCTTAGCTGTACTGGAAGCGGATACGCAGTATTTT. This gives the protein CASSLAVLEADTQYF.

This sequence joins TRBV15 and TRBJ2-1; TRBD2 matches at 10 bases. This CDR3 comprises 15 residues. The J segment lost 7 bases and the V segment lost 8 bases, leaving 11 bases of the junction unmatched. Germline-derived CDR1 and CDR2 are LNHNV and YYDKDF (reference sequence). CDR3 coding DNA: TGTGCCACCTCCACCCTGAGGACTAGCGGAAATGAGCAGTTCTTC. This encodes CATSTLRTSGNEQFF.

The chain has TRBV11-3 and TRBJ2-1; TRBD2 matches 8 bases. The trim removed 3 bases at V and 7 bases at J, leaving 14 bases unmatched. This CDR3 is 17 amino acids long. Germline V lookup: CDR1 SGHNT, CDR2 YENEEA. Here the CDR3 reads CASSFSGTSLIGNEQFF. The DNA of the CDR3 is TGTGCCAGCAGCTTTTCCGGGACTAGTTTGATAGGGAATGAGCAGTTCTTC. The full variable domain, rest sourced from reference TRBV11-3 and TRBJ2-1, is EAGVVQSPRYKIIEKKQPVAFWCNPISGHNTLYWYLQNLGQGPELLIRYENEEAVDDSQLPKDRFSAERLKGVDSTLKIQPAELGDSAVYLCASSFSGTSLIGNEQFFGPGTRLTVL.

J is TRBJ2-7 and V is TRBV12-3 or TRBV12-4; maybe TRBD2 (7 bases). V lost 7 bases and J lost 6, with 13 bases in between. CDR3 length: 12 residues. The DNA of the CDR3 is TGTGCCAGCACCTGGGAGGGGGGCGAGCAGTACTTC. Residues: CASTWEGGEQYF.

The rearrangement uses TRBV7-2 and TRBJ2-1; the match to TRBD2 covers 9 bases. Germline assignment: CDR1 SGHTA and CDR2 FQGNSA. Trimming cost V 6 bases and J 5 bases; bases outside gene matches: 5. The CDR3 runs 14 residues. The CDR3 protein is CASRAGGRDNEQFF. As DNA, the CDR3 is TGTGCCAGCAGGGCGGGGGGGCGCGACAATGAGCAGTTCTTC.

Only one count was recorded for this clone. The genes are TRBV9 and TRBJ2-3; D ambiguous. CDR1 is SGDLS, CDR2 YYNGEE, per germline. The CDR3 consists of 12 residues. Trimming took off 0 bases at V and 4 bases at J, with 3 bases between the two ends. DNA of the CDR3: TGTGCCAGCAGCGTAGTAGCAGATACGCAGTATTTT. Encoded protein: CASSVVADTQYF.

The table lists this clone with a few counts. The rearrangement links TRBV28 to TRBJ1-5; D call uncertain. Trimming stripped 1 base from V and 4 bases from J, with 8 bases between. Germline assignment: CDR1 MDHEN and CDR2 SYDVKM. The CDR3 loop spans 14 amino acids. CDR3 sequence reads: CASSLLAGNQPQHF. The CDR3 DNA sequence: TGTGCCAGCAGTTTATTGGCCGGGAATCAGCCCCAGCATTTT.

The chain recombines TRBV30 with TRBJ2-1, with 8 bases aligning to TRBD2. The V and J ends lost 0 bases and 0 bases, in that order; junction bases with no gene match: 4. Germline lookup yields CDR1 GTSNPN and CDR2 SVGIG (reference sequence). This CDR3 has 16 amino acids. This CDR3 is CAWSVTGGGSYNEQFF. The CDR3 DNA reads TGTGCCTGGAGTGTAACGGGGGGGGGCTCCTACAATGAGCAGTTCTTC.

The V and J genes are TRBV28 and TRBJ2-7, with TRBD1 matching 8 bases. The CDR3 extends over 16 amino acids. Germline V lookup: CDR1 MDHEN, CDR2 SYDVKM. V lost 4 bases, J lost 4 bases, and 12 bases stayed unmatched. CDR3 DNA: TGTGCCAGCAGTTCCCCCCAGGGGGCGAGGGGATACGAGCAGTACTTC. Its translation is CASSSPQGARGYEQYF.

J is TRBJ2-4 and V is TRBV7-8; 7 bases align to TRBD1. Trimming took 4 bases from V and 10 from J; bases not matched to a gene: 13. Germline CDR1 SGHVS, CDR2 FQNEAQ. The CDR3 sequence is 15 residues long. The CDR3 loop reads CASSYRDRDLGIQYF. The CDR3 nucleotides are TGTGCCAGCAGCTACCGGGACAGAGATTTAGGGATTCAGTACTTC. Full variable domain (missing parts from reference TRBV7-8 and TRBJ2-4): GAGVSQSPRYKVAKRGQDVALRCDPISGHVSLFWYQQALGQGPEFLTYFQNEAQLDKSGLPSDRFFAERPEGSVSTLKIQRTQQEDSAVYLCASSYRDRDLGIQYFGAGTRLSVL.

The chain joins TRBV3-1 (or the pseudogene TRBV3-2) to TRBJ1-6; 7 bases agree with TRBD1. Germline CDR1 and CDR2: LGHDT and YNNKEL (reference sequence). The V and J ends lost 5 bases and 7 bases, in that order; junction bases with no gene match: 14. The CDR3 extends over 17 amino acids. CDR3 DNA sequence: TGTGCCAGCAGCGACGGAAGACAGGGCCGAGAGAATTCACCCCTCCACTTT. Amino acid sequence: CASSDGRQGRENSPLHF.